A selection of T cell receptor beta chains follows, all from one sample in a study of identical twins. Using its own MiXCR run on the 5' RACE reads, TCRdb lists one record per CDR3 protein. The top ten hold just under 3% of the sample, which has a few hundred thousand distinct CDR3 sequences, roughly 24% seen once. This sample was shared with a second study, whose subject was T cells expressing NK-cell markers.

The sequenced sample consisted of CD4+ T cells sorted from blood. The receptor source for this set is a woman aged 18 to 35 in good health. Both conserved end residues are part of each CDR3. The D gene is left open where the match is weak. A clone size is listed for some rows: how often the clone was seen (once, few, many), or a class if it is expanded.

D gene: .; J gene: TRBJ2-1; V gene: TRBV3-1; clone size: many; CDR3 protein: CASSQGRNNEQFF; CDR3 DNA: TGTGCCAGCAGCCAGGGCAGAAACAATGAGCAGTTCTTC
D gene: .; J gene: TRBJ2-7; V gene: TRBV28; clone size: .; CDR3 protein: CASSFFGRSYEQYF; CDR3 DNA: TGTGCCAGCAGTTTCTTTGGGCGGTCCTACGAGCAGTACTTC
D gene: TRBD1; J gene: TRBJ1-5; V gene: TRBV5-1; clone size: few; CDR3 protein: CASSLGTGAHSNQPQHF; CDR3 DNA: TGCGCCAGCAGCTTGGGGACAGGGGCCCATAGCAATCAGCCCCAGCATTTT
D gene: .; J gene: TRBJ1-1; V gene: TRBV18; clone size: .; CDR3 protein: CASSRKGGGMNTEAFF; CDR3 DNA: TGTGCCAGCTCACGGAAGGGGGGTGGAATGAACACTGAAGCTTTCTTT
D gene: TRBD2; J gene: TRBJ2-1; V gene: TRBV9; clone size: .; CDR3 protein: CASSVAAGGYNEQFF; CDR3 DNA: TGTGCCAGCAGCGTAGCCGCGGGGGGGTACAATGAGCAGTTCTTC
D gene: .; J gene: TRBJ2-3; V gene: TRBV27; clone size: few; CDR3 protein: CASSLGLATKNTQYF; CDR3 DNA: TGTGCCAGCAGTTTAGGTTTAGCGACGAAAAATACGCAGTATTTT
D gene: .; J gene: TRBJ2-6; V gene: TRBV2; clone size: few; CDR3 protein: CASRTGALWGGANVLTF; CDR3 DNA: TGTGCCAGCAGAACAGGCGCCCTTTGGGGTGGGGCCAACGTCCTGACTTTC
D gene: TRBD2; J gene: TRBJ2-1; V gene: TRBV12-3/TRBV12-4; clone size: few; CDR3 protein: CASSFSNAGTSGKKKQFF; CDR3 DNA: TGTGCCAGCAGCTTTTCTAATGCCGGGACTAGCGGGAAAAAAAAGCAGTTCTTC
D gene: .; J gene: TRBJ2-2; V gene: TRBV7-2; clone size: .; CDR3 protein: CASSLASPLDTGELFF; CDR3 DNA: TGTGCCAGCAGCTTAGCTTCCCCCTTGGACACCGGGGAGCTGTTTTTT
D gene: TRBD2; J gene: TRBJ2-5; V gene: TRBV5-1; clone size: .; CDR3 protein: CASKGTSGQETQYF; CDR3 DNA: TGCGCCAGCAAAGGGACTAGCGGACAAGAGACCCAGTACTTC
D gene: .; J gene: TRBJ1-4; V gene: TRBV7-2; clone size: few; CDR3 protein: CASSPSRRSTNEKLFF; CDR3 DNA: TGTGCCAGCAGCCCCTCTAGGCGATCAACTAATGAAAAACTGTTTTTT
D gene: TRBD2; J gene: TRBJ2-1; V gene: TRBV7-9; clone size: .; CDR3 protein: CASRPAGTSNEQFF; CDR3 DNA: TGTGCCAGCAGGCCAGCCGGGACTAGTAATGAGCAGTTCTTC
D gene: TRBD1; J gene: TRBJ2-5; V gene: TRBV10-3; clone size: .; CDR3 protein: CAVQGATGETQYF; CDR3 DNA: TGTGCCGTACAGGGGGCGACTGGCGAGACCCAGTACTTC
D gene: TRBD2; J gene: TRBJ2-2; V gene: TRBV12-3/TRBV12-4; clone size: .; CDR3 protein: CASSLREPDTGELFF; CDR3 DNA: TGTGCCAGCAGCCTGCGGGAGCCCGACACCGGGGAGCTGTTTTTT
D gene: TRBD2; J gene: TRBJ2-1; V gene: TRBV15; clone size: .; CDR3 protein: CATSRVAGLAGVGSYNEQFF; CDR3 DNA: TGTGCCACCAGCAGAGTTGCAGGACTAGCGGGAGTAGGATCCTACAATGAGCAGTTCTTC